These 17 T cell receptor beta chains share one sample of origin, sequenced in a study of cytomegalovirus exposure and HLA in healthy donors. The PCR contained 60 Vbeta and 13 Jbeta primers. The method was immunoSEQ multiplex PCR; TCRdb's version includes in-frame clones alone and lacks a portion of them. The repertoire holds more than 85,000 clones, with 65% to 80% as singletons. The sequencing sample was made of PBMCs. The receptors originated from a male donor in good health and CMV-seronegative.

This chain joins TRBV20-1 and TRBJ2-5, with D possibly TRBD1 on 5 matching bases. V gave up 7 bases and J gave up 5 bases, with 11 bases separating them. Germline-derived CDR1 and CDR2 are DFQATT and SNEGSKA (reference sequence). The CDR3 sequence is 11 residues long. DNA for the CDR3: TGCAGTGGACAGATTGGGGAGACCCAGTACTTC. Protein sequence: CSGQIGETQYF.

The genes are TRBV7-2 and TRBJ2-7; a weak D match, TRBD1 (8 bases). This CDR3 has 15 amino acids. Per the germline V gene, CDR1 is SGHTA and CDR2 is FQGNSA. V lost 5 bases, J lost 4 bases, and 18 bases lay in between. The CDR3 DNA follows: TGTGCCAGCAGCCCCGGGGGGACAGGCCGTTACGAGCAGTACTTC. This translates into CASSPGGTGRYEQYF.

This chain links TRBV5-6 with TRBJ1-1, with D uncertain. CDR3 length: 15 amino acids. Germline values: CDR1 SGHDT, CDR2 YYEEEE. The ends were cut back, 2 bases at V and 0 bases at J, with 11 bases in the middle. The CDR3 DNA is TGTGCCAGCAGCTTAAGGCCGGGGATGAACACTGAAGCTTTCTTT. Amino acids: CASSLRPGMNTEAFF.

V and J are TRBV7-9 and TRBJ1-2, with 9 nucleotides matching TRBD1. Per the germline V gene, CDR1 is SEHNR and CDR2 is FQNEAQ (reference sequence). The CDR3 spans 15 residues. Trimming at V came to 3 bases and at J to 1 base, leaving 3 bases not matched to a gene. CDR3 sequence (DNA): TGTGCCAGCAGCTTGGGGACAGGGATTAACTATGGCTACACCTTC. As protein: CASSLGTGINYGYTF.

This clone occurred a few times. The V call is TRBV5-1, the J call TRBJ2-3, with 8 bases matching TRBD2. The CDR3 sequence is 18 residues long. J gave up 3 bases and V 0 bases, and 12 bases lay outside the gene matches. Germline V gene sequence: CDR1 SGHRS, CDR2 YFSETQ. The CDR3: CASSLVTGGLVITDTQYF. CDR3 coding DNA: TGCGCCAGCAGCTTGGTCACGGGAGGGCTAGTAATAACAGATACGCAGTATTTT.

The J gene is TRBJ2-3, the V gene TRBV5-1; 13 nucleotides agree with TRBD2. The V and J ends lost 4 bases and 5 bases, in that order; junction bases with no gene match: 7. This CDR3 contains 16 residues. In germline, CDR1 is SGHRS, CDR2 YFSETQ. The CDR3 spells CASSVRLAGGEDTQYF. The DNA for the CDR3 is TGCGCCAGCAGCGTAAGACTAGCGGGAGGTGAAGATACGCAGTATTTT.

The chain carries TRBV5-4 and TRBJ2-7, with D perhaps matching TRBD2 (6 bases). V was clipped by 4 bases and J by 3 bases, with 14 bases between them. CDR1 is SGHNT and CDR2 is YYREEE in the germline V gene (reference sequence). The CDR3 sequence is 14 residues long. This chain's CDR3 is CASSPAGPFYEQYF. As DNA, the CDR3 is TGTGCCAGCAGCCCCGCGGGACCCTTCTACGAGCAGTACTTC. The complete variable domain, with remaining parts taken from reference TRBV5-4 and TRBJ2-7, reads ETGVTQSPTHLIKTRGQQVTLRCSSQSGHNTVSWYQQALGQGPQFIFQYYREEENGRGNFPPRFSGLQFPNYSSELNVNALELDDSALYLCASSPAGPFYEQYFGPGTRLTVT.

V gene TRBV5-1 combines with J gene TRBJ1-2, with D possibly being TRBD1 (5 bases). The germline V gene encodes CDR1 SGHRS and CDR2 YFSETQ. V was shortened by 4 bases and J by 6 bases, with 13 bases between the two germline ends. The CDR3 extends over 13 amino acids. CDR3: CASSASGSDGYTF. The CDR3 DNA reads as TGCGCCAGCAGCGCTTCAGGGTCGGATGGCTACACCTTC.

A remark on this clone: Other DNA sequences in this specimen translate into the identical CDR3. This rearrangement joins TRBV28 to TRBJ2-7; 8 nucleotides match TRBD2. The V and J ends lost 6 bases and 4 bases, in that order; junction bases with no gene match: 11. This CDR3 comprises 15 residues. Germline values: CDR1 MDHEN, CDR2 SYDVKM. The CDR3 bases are TGTGCCAGCAGCCCCCCGGGGGGGGGAATTTACGAGCAGTACTTC. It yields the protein CASSPPGGGIYEQYF.

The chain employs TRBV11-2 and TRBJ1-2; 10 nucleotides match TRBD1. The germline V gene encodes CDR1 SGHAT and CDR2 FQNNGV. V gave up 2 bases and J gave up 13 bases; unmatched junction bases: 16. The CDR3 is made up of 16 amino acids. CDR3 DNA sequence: TGTGCCAGCAGCTTAATCCTCGCGGGACAGGGGTTAGCAGTCACCTTC. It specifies CASSLILAGQGLAVTF. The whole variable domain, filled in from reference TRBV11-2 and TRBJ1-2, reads EAGVAQSPRYKIIEKRQSVAFWCNPISGHATLYWYQQILGQGPKLLIQFQNNGVVDDSQLPKDRFSAERLKGVDSTLKIQPAKLEDSAVYLCASSLILAGQGLAVTFGSGTRLTVV.

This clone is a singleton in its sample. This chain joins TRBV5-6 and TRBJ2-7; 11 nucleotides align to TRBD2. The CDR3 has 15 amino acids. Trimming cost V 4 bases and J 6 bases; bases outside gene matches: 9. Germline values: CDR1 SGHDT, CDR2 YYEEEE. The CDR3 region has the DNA TGTGCCAGCAGCAGAAACCCGGGACTAGCGGTCGAGCAGTACTTC. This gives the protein CASSRNPGLAVEQYF.

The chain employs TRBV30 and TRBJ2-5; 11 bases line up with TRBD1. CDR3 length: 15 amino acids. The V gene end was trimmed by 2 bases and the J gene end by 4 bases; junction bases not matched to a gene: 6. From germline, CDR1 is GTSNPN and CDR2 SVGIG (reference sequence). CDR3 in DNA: TGTGCCTGGAGTTCCGGACAGGGGGCCCGAGAGACCCAGTACTTC. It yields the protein CAWSSGQGARETQYF.

The CDR3: CASSPQGGSQAQYF. CDR3 nucleotide sequence: TGTGCCAGCAGCCCCCAGGGGGGCAGCCAGGCGCAGTACTTC. V usage is TRBV9 and J usage is TRBJ2-7; tentatively, D is TRBD1 (7 bases). This CDR3 has 14 amino acids. V gave up 4 bases and J gave up 9 bases, with 20 bases separating them. The germline CDR1 and CDR2 sequences are SGDLS and YYNGEE.

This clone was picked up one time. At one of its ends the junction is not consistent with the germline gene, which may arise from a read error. This chain's CDR3 is CASSLKGGDTQYF. The CDR3, as DNA: TGTGCTAGCAGCTTAAAGGGCGGGGATACGCAGTATTTT. V is TRBV7-7 and J is TRBJ2-3, with D tentatively TRBD2 (5 bases). The CDR3 sequence is 13 residues long. Germline lookup yields CDR1 SSHAT and CDR2 FNYEAQ (reference sequence).

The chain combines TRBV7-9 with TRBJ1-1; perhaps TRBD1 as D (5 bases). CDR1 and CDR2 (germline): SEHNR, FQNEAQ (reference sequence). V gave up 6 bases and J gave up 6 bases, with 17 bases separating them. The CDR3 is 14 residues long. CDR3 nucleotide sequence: TGTGCCAGCAGGTCGACAGCCGGAAACGCTGAAGCTTTCTTT. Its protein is CASRSTAGNAEAFF.

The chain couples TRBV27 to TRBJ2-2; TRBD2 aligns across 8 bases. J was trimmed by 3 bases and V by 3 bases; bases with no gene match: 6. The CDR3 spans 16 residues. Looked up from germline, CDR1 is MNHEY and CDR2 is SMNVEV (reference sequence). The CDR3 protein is CASSLRGLGDTGELFF. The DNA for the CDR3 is TGTGCCAGCAGTTTGAGGGGACTAGGGGACACCGGGGAGCTGTTTTTT.

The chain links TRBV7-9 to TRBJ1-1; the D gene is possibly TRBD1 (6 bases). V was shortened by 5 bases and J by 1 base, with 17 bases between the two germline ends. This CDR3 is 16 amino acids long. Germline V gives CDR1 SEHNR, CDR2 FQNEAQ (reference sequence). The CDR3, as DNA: TGTGCCAGCAGCCTACGGAGCGACAGGCCGAACACTGAAGCTTTCTTT. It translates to CASSLRSDRPNTEAFF. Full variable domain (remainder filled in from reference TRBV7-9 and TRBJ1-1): DTGVSQNPRHKITKRGQNVTFRCDPISEHNRLYWYRQTLGQGPEFLTYFQNEAQLEKSRLLSDRFSAERPKGSFSTLEIQRTEQGDSAMYLCASSLRSDRPNTEAFFGQGTRLTVV.